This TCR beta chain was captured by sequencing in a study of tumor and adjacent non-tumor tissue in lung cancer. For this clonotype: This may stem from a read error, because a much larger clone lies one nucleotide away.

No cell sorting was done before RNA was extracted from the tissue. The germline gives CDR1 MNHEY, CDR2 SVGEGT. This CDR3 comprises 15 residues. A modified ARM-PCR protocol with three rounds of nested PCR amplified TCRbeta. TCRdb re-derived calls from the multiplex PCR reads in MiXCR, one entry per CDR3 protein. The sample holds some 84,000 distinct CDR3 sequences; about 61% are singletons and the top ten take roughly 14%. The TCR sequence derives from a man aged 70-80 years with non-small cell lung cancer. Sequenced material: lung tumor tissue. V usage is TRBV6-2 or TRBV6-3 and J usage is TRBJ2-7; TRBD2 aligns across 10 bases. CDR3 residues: CVSSEAGGLPYEQYF. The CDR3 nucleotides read TGTGTCAGCAGTGAAGCGGGAGGGCTGCCCTACGAGCAGTACTTC.